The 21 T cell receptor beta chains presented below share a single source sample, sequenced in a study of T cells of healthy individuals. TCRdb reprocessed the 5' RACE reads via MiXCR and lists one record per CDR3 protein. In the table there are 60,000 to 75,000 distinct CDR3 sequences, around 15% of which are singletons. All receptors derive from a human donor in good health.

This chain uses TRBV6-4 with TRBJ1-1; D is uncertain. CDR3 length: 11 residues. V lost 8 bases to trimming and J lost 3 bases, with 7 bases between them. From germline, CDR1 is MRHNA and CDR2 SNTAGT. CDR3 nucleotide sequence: TGTGCCAGCTCCCGATACACTGAAGCTTTCTTT. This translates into CASSRYTEAFF.

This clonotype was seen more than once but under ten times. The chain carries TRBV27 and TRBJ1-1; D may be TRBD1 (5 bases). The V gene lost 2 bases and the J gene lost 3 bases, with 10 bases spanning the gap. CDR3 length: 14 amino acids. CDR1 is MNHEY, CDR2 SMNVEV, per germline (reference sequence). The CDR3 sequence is CASSLGGVDTEAFF. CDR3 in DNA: TGTGCCAGCAGTTTAGGGGGGGTGGACACTGAAGCTTTCTTT.

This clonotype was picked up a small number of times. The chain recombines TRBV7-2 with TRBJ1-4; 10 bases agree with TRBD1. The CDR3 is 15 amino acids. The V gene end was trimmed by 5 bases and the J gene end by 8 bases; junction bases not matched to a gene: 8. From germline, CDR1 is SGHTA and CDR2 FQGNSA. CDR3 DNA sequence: TGTGCCAGCAGCCTCCGGGACAGGGGAGACGAAAAACTGTTTTTT. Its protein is CASSLRDRGDEKLFF. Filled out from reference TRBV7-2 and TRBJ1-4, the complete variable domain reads GAGVSQSPSNKVTEKGKDVELRCDPISGHTALYWYRQSLGQGLEFLIYFQGNSAPDKSGLPSDRFSAERTGGSVSTLTIQRTQQEDSAVYLCASSLRDRGDEKLFFGSGTQLSVL.

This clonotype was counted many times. The CDR3 loop is CASSQSGAGDYNEQFF. The CDR3 nucleotides read TGCGCCAGCAGCCAATCGGGGGCGGGAGACTACAATGAGCAGTTCTTC. The genes are TRBV4-3 and TRBJ2-1; maybe TRBD2 (7 bases). The V gene's germline CDR1 is LGHNA and CDR2 YSLEER. Trimming removed 2 bases from V and 3 bases from J, with 14 bases in between. The CDR3 is 16 residues long.

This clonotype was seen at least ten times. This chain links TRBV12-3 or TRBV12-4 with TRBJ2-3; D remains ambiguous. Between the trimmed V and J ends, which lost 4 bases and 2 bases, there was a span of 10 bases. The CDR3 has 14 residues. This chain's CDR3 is CASSSGRHTDTQYF. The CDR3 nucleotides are TGTGCCAGCAGTTCCGGTCGGCACACAGATACGCAGTATTTT.

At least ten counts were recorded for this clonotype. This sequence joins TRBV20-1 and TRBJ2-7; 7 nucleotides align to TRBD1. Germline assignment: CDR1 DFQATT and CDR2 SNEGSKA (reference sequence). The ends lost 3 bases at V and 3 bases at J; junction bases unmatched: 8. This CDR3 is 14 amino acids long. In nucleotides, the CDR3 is TGCAGTGCTAGTAATGTAGGGGGCTTCTACGAGCAGTACTTC. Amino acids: CSASNVGGFYEQYF.

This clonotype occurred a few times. This CDR3 is CASSIGPTYEQYF. The CDR3 DNA sequence: TGTGCCAGTAGTATAGGACCCACCTACGAGCAGTACTTC. The V and J genes are TRBV19 and TRBJ2-7; D remains ambiguous. This CDR3 has 13 amino acids. V lost 1 base, J lost 2 bases, and 6 bases lay in between. CDR1 is LNHDA and CDR2 is SQIVND in the germline V gene (reference sequence).

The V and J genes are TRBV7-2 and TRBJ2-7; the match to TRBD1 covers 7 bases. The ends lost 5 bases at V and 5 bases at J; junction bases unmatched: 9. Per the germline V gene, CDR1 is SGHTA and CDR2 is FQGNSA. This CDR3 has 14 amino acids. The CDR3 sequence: CASSPSTGRNEQYF. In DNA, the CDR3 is TGTGCCAGCAGCCCCTCGACAGGGAGAAACGAGCAGTACTTC.

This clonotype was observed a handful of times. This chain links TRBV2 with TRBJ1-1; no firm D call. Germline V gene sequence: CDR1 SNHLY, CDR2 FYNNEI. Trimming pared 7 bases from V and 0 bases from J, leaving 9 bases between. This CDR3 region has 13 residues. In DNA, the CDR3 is TGTGCCAGCAACCAGATCCTGAACACTGAAGCTTTCTTT. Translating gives CASNQILNTEAFF.

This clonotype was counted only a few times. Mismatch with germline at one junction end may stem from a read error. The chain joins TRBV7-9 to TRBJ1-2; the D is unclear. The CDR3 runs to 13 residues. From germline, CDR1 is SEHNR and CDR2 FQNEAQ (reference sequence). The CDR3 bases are TGTGCCAGCAGCTTAGCGGGCTCGGGGTCCCAGGCCTTC. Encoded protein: CASSLAGSGSQAF. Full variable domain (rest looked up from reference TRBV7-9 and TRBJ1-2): DTGVSQNPRHKITKRGQNVTFRCDPISEHNRLYWYRQTLGQGPEFLTYFQNEAQLEKSRLLSDRFSAERPKGSFSTLEIQRTEQGDSAMYLCASSLAGSGSQAFGSGTRLTVV.

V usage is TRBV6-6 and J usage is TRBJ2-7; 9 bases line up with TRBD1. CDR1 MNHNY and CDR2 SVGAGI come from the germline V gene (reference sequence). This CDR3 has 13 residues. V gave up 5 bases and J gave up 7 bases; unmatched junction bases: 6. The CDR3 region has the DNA TGTGCCAGCAGTCTACAGGGGGCGCGGGAGCAGTACTTC. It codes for CASSLQGAREQYF.

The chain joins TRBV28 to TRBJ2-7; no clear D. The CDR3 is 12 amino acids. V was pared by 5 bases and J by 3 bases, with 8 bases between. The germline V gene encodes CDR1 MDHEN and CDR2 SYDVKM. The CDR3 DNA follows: TGTGCCAGCAGTGGCGGCGGCTACGAGCAGTACTTC. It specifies CASSGGGYEQYF. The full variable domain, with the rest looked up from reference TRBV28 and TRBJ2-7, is DVKVTQSSRYLVKRTGEKVFLECVQDMDHENMFWYRQDPGLGLRLIYFSYDVKMKEKGDIPEGYSVSREKKERFSLILESASTNQTSMYLCASSGGGYEQYFGPGTRLTVT.

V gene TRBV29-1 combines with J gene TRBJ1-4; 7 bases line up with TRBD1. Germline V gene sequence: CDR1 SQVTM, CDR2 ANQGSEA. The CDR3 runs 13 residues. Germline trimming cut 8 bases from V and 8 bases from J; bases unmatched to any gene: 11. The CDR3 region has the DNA TGCAGCACTGATACAGGGGTAGGAGAAAAACTGTTTTTT. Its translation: CSTDTGVGEKLFF.

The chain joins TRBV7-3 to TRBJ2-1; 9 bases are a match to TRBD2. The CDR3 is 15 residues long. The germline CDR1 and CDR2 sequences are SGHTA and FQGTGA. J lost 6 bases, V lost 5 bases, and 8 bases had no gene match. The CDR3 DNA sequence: TGTGCCAGCAGCCTCTCTAGCGGGGCCCTCAATGAGCAGTTCTTC. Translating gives CASSLSSGALNEQFF.

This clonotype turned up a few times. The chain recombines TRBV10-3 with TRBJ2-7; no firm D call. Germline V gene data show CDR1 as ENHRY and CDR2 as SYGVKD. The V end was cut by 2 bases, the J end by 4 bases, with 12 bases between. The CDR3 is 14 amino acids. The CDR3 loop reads CAISEGPDWYEQYF. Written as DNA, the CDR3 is TGTGCCATCAGTGAGGGGCCAGATTGGTACGAGCAGTACTTC.

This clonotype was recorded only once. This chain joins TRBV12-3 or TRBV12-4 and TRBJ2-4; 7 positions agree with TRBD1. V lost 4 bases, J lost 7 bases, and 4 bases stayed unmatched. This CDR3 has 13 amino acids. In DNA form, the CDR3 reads TGTGCCAGCAGTTCGACAGGGTCGAACATTCAGTACTTC. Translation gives CASSSTGSNIQYF.

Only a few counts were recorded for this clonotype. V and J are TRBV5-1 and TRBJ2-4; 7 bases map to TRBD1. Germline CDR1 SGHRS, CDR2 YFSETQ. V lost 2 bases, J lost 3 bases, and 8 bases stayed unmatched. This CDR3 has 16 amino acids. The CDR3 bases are TGCGCCAGCAGCTTCCGGACAGGATCAGGCAAAAACATTCAGTACTTC. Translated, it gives CASSFRTGSGKNIQYF.

CDR3: CASSLAGVEQYF. CDR3 sequence (DNA): TGTGCCAGCAGCTTAGCGGGGGTCGAGCAGTACTTC. The rearrangement uses TRBV7-9 and TRBJ2-7, with D possibly being TRBD1 or TRBD2 (5 bases each). Between the trimmed V and J ends, which lost 0 bases and 6 bases, there was a span of 6 bases. Germline CDR1 is SEHNR and CDR2 is FQNEAQ (reference sequence). CDR3 size: 12 residues.

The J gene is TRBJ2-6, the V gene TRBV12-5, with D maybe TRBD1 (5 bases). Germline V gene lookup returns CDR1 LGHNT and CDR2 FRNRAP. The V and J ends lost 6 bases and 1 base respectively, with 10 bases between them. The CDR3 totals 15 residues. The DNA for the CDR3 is TGTGCTAGTGGCCAAACAGGATCTGGGGCCAACGTCCTGACTTTC. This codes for CASGQTGSGANVLTF.

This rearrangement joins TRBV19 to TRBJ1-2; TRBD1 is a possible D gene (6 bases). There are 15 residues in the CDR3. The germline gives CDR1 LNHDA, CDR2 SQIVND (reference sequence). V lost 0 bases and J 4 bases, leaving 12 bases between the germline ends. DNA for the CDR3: TGTGCCAGTAGTATAGATTCGGACAGAACCTATGGCTACACCTTC. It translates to CASSIDSDRTYGYTF.

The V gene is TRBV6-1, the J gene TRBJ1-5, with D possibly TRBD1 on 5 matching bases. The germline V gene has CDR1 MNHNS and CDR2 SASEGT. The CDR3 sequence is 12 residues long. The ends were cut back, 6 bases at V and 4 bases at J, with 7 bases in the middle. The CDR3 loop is CASSRANQPQHF. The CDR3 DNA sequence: TGTGCCAGCAGCAGGGCGAATCAGCCCCAGCATTTT.